This TCR beta chain originates from a study of Tregs in tolerant kidney transplant recipients. V lost 0 bases, J lost 3 bases, and 9 bases lay in between. The germline V gene has CDR1 SGDLS and CDR2 YYNGEE. The CDR3 runs to 14 residues. A word on this clone: What it binds is not known.

Findings and caveats of the study: This study did not directly address biological reproducibility.

Unstimulated Tregs (CD4+CD25+CD127-) and CD4+CD25- non-Tregs were sorted from PBMCs. Data came from immunoSEQ multiplex PCR; TCRdb stores just in-frame clones and leaves some out. The sample lists 92,000 or so clones; around 94% were seen once. Sample: CD8+ T cells from blood. This sequence originates from a human donor in good health. This rearrangement joins TRBV9 to TRBJ1-1, with D possibly being TRBD1 (5 bases). The CDR3 coding sequence is TGTGCCAGCAGCGTAGCGGGGGATGACACTGAAGCTTTCTTT. Translating it yields CASSVAGDDTEAFF.